A selection of T cell receptor beta chains follows, all from one sample in a study of T cell changes during pregnancy in multiple sclerosis. This table comes from immunoSEQ multiplex PCR, and its TCRdb copy is limited to in-frame clones, with some not included. Among 30,000 to 45,000 clones, about nine tenths were seen once, and the ten largest hold roughly 6.1%. The sample consisted of CD8+ T cells from peripheral blood mononuclear cells, taken in the second trimester of pregnancy. Receptor source: a female donor with multiple sclerosis, enrolled in a pregnancy study. The CDR3 runs from the conserved cysteine through the conserved F or W. The order of the fields is J gene, clone size, V gene, D gene, CDR3 DNA, CDR3 protein. D genes are given only for firm matches. Only some rows state a clone size, as once, few, many or a class for expanded clones.

TRBJ2-1 | - | TRBV27 | - | TGTGCCAGCAGTCGGGGGGCGGACAATGAGCAGTTCTTC | CASSRGADNEQFF
TRBJ2-1 | - | TRBV2 | - | TGTGCCAGCCCCGATAGCGGTTACAATGAGCAGTTCTTC | CASPDSGYNEQFF
TRBJ2-1 | - | TRBV7-6 | TRBD2 | TGTGCCAGCAGCTTCCAACGTGGACTAGCGGGAGCCCATGAGCAGTTCTTC | CASSFQRGLAGAHEQFF
TRBJ2-2 | - | TRBV7-7 | - | TGTGCCAGCAGCTTATATCCAGTTACGAACACCGGGGAGCTGTTTTTT | CASSLYPVTNTGELFF
TRBJ2-1 | once | TRBV12-5 | TRBD1 | TGTGCTAGTGGTTCTCCGACAGGGGTCAATGAGCAGTTCTTC | CASGSPTGVNEQFF
TRBJ2-7 | - | TRBV27 | TRBD1 | TGTGCCAGCAGTTTATGGGGGACAGCCCTCGAGCAGTACTTC | CASSLWGTALEQYF
TRBJ2-7 | - | TRBV19 | TRBD2 | TGTGCCAGTAGCCCACTAGCGGGAGTACGCTACGAGCAGTACTTC | CASSPLAGVRYEQYF
TRBJ1-5 | - | TRBV5-1 | - | TGCGCCAGCAGCTCGGAGCCTCAGGGGTATAGCAATCAGCCCCAGCATTTT | CASSSEPQGYSNQPQHF
TRBJ1-1 | few | TRBV7-9 | - | TGTGCCAGCAGCTTAGACATCGCCACTGAAGCTTTCTTT | CASSLDIATEAFF
TRBJ1-1 | - | TRBV4-2 | - | TGTGCCAGCAGCCCCTTAGGGGAGGACACTGAAGCTTTCTTT | CASSPLGEDTEAFF
TRBJ2-3 | - | TRBV11-2 | - | TGTGCCAGCAGCCCCCCCTCAGATACGCAGTATTTT | CASSPPSDTQYF